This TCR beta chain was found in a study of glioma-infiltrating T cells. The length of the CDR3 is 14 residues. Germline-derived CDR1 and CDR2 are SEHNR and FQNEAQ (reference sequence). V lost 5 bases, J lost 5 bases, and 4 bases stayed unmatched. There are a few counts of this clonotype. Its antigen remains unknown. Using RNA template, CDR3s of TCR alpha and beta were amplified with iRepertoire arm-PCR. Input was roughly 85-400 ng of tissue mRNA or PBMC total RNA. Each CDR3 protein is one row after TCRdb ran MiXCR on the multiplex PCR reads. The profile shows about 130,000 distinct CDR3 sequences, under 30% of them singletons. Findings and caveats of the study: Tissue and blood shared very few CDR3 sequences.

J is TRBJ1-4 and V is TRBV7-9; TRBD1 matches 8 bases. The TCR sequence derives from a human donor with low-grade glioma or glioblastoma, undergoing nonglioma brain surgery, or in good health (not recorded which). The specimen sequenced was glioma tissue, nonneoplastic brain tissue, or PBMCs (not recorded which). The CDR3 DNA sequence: TGTGCCAGCAGCCAGGACAGGGACAATGAAAAACTGTTTTTT. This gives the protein CASSQDRDNEKLFF.